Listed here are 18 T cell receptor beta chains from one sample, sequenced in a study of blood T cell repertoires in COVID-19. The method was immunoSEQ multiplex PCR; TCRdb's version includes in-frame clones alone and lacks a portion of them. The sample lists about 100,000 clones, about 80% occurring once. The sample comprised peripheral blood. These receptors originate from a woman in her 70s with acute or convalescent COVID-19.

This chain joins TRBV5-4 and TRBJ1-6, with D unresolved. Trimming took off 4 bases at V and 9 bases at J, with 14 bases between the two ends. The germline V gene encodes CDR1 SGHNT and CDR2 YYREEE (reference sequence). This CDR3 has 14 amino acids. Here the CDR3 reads CASSTGVEGSPLHF. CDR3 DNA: TGTGCCAGCAGCACGGGAGTCGAGGGTTCACCCCTCCACTTT.

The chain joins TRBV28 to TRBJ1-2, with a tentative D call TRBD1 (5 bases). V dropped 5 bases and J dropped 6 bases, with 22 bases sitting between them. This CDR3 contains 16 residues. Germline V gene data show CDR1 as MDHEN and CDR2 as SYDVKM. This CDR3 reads CASSLGVGGAQDGYTF. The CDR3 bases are TGTGCCAGCAGTCTTGGGGTGGGAGGGGCACAGGATGGCTACACCTTC.

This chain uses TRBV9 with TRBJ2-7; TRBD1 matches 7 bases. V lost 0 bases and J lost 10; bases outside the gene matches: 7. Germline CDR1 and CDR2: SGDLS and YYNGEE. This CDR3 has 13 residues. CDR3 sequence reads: CASSVAWDSLQYF. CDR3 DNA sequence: TGTGCCAGCAGCGTAGCCTGGGACAGCCTACAGTACTTC.

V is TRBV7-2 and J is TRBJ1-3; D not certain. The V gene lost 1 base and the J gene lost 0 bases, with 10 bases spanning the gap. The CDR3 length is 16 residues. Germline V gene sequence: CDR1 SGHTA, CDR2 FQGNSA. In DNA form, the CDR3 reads TGTGCCAGCAGCTTAGGAGGCCCTGACTCTGGAAACACCATATATTTT. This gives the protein CASSLGGPDSGNTIYF.

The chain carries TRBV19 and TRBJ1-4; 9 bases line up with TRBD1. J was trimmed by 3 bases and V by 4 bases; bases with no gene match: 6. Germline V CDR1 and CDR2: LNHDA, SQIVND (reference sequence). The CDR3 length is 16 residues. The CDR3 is CASSRGQGLANEKLFF. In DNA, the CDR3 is TGTGCCAGTAGTAGGGGACAGGGACTGGCTAATGAAAAACTGTTTTTT.

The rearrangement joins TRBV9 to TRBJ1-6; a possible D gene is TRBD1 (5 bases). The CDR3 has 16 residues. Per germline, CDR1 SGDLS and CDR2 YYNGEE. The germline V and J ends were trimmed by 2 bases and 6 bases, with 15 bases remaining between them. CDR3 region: CASSVGTPGINSPLHF. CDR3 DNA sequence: TGTGCCAGCAGCGTGGGGACTCCGGGAATTAATTCACCCCTCCACTTT.

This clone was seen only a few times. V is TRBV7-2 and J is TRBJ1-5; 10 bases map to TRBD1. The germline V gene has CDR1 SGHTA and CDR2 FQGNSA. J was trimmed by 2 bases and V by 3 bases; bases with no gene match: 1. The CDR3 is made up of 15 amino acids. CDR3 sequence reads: CASSFGTGGNQPQHF. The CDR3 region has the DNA TGTGCCAGCAGCTTCGGGACAGGGGGCAATCAGCCCCAGCATTTT.

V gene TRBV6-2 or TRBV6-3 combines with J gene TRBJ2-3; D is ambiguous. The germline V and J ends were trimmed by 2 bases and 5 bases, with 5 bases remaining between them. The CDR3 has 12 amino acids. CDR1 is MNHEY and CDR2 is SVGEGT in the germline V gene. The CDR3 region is CASSYIRDTQYF. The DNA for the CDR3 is TGTGCCAGCAGTTACATTCGAGATACGCAGTATTTT.

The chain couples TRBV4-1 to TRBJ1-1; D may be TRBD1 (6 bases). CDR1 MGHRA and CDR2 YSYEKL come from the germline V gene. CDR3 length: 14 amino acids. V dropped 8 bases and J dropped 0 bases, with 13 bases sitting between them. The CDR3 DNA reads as TGCGCCAGCGCCGGGGGGCCACTGAACACTGAAGCTTTCTTT. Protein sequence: CASAGGPLNTEAFF.

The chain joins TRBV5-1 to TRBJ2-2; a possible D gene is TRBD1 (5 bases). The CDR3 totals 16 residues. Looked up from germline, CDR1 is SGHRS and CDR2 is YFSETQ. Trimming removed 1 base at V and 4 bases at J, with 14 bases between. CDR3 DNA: TGCGCCAGCAGCTTGCTCCAGGGTGGTGGCACCGGGGAGCTGTTTTTT. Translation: CASSLLQGGGTGELFF.

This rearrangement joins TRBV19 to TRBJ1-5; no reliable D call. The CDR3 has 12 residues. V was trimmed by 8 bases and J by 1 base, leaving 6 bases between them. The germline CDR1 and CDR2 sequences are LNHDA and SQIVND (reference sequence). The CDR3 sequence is CASSGSNQPQHF. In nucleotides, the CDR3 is TGTGCCAGTTCGGGAAGCAATCAGCCCCAGCATTTT.

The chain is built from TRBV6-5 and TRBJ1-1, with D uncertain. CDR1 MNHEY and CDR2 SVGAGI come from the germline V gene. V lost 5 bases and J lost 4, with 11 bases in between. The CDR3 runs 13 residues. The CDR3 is CASSTTRITEAFF. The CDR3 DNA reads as TGTGCCAGCAGTACGACACGAATCACTGAAGCTTTCTTT.

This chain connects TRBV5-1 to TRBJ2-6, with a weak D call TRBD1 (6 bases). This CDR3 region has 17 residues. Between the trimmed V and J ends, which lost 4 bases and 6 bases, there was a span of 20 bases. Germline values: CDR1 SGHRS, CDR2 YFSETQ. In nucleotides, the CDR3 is TGCGCCAGCAGCCAAGGCCCACAGGGTGGAGAGGCCAACGTCCTGACTTTC. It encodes CASSQGPQGGEANVLTF.

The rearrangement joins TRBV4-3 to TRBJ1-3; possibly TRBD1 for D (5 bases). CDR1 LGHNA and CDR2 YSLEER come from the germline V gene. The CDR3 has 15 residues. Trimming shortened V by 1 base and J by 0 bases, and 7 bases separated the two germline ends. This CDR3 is CASSQGGSSGNTIYF. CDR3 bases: TGCGCCAGCAGCCAAGGGGGCTCCTCTGGAAACACCATATATTTT.

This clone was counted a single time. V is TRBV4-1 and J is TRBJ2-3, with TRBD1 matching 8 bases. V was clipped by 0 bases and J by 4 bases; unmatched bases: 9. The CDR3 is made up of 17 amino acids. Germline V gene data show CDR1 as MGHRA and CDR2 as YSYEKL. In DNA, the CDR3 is TGCGCCAGCAGCCAAGATTTGGGACCAGGGGGCCCAGATACGCAGTATTTT. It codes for CASSQDLGPGGPDTQYF.

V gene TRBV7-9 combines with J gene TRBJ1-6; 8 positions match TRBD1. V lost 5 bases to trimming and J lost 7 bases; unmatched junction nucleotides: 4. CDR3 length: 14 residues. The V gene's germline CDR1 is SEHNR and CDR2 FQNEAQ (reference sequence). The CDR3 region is CASSPGQGNSPLHF. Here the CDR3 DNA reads TGTGCCAGCAGCCCAGGACAGGGAAATTCACCCCTCCACTTT.

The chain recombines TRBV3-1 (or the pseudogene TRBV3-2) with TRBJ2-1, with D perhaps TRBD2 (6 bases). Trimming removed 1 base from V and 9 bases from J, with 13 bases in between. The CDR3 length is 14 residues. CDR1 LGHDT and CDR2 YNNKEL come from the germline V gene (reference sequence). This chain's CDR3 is CASSQGRARGEQFF. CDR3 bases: TGTGCCAGCAGCCAAGGGAGGGCCCGGGGTGAGCAGTTCTTC.

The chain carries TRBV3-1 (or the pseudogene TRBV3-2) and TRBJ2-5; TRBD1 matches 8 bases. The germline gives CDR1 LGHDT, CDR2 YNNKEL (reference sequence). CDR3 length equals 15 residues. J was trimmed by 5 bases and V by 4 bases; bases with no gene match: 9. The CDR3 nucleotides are TGTGCCAGCAGCCGACAGACAGGGGTGGGGGAGACCCAGTACTTC. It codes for CASSRQTGVGETQYF.